These 24 T cell receptor beta chains were sequenced from one sample in a study of regulatory T cells in long-lasting Graves disease. Researchers made TCR beta libraries by using iRepertoire HTBI primers and running Arm-PCR on CDR3 regions. TCRdb passed the multiplex PCR reads through MiXCR, listing each CDR3 protein once. The sample records about 370,000 distinct CDR3 sequences, roughly a sixth being singletons. Time point noted: newly diagnosed GD, antithyroid drugs for less than 3 months. Isolated PBMC RNA provided the starting material for the TCR library. This specimen was peripheral blood mononuclear cells (PBMCs), taken at new diagnosis, from a patient treated with antithyroid drugs. All receptors derive from a female donor with Graves disease.

At least ten counts were recorded for this clonotype. The chain couples TRBV2 to TRBJ1-5; D not certain. Trimming cost V 3 bases and J 11 bases, with 11 bases left between them. In germline, CDR1 is SNHLY, CDR2 FYNNEI. The CDR3 contains 12 residues. CDR3 amino acids: CASSEGRFSQHF. CDR3 coding DNA: TGTGCCAGCAGTGAGGGTCGGTTTTCCCAGCATTTT. The full variable domain, completed using reference TRBV2 and TRBJ1-5, is EPEVTQTPSHQVTQMGQEVILRCVPISNHLYFYWYRQILGQKVEFLVSFYNNEISEKSEIFDDQFSVERPDGSNFTLKIRSTKLEDSAMYFCASSEGRFSQHFGDGTRLSIL.

The chain employs TRBV19 and TRBJ1-1, with 7 bases lining up with TRBD1. The CDR3 is 13 amino acids. V trimming: 9 bases; J trimming: 4 bases; junction bases outside the gene matches: 8. The germline gives CDR1 LNHDA, CDR2 SQIVND (reference sequence). CDR3 loop: CASWTGGSTEAFF. CDR3 nucleotides: TGTGCCAGCTGGACAGGCGGGAGCACTGAAGCTTTCTTT.

This clonotype was seen repeatedly, ten times or more. V gene TRBV18 combines with J gene TRBJ2-1; TRBD2 matches 11 bases. Germline values: CDR1 KGHSH, CDR2 LQKENI. V gave up 5 bases and J gave up 8 bases; unmatched junction bases: 5. The CDR3 is made up of 14 amino acids. For the CDR3, the DNA is TGTGCCAGCTCAATACTAGCGGGAGAAGATGAGCAGTTCTTC. Translating it yields CASSILAGEDEQFF.

This clonotype was detected a few times. The rearrangement joins TRBV7-6 to TRBJ1-1, with D uncertain. Trimming took 3 bases from V and 0 from J, leaving 8 bases between them. The CDR3 sequence is 14 residues long. Germline V gene data show CDR1 as SGHVS and CDR2 as FNYEAQ. The CDR3 protein is CASSFPLMNTEAFF. As DNA, the CDR3 is TGTGCCAGCAGCTTCCCCCTGATGAACACTGAAGCTTTCTTT.

There are many counts of this clonotype. The V call is TRBV10-1, the J call TRBJ1-5, with D maybe TRBD1 (5 bases). Trimming took 7 bases from V and 1 from J, leaving 20 bases between them. From germline, CDR1 is WNHNN and CDR2 SYGVQD (reference sequence). The CDR3 runs 17 residues. The CDR3 loop reads CASIGGEGNPSNQPQHF. In DNA form, the CDR3 reads TGCGCCAGCATTGGGGGTGAGGGGAATCCAAGCAATCAGCCCCAGCATTTT.

This clonotype was detected only a few times. The chain joins TRBV6-1 to TRBJ1-1; 7 nucleotides line up with TRBD1. This CDR3 spans 16 amino acids. Per germline, CDR1 MNHNS and CDR2 SASEGT. After removal of 7 bases from V and 5 bases from J, the junction contained 16 bases not matched to a gene. The CDR3 DNA follows: TGTGCCAGCACTTTGGGGAACAGGGGATACGATACTGAAGCTTTCTTT. This sequence encodes CASTLGNRGYDTEAFF.

At least ten counts were recorded for this clonotype. The chain couples TRBV12-3 or TRBV12-4 to TRBJ1-1, with 9 bases aligning to TRBD1. CDR3 length: 15 amino acids. The ends lost 2 bases at V and 6 bases at J; junction bases unmatched: 7. The CDR3 DNA sequence: TGTGCCAGCAGTTTATCGGGACAGGGTTTGGCTGAAGCTTTCTTT. It yields the protein CASSLSGQGLAEAFF.

This sequence joins TRBV7-2 and TRBJ2-2, with D unclear. The V and J ends lost 11 bases and 4 bases respectively, with 8 bases between them. Germline V gene data show CDR1 as SGHTA and CDR2 as FQGNSA. CDR3 length equals 11 residues. As DNA, the CDR3 is TGTGCCGTAGAGAGCACCGGGGAGCTGTTTTTT. Protein sequence: CAVESTGELFF.

This rearrangement joins TRBV7-2 to TRBJ2-3, with 12 bases that match TRBD1. Germline values: CDR1 SGHTA, CDR2 FQGNSA. Trimming removed 11 bases from V and 5 bases from J; junction bases left unmatched: 20. The CDR3 is 18 amino acids. CDR3 residues: CACSGDGTGGAKGDTQYF. In nucleotides, the CDR3 is TGTGCCTGCTCTGGGGACGGGACAGGGGGCGCAAAGGGAGATACGCAGTATTTT. The full variable domain, completed using reference TRBV7-2 and TRBJ2-3, is GAGVSQSPSNKVTEKGKDVELRCDPISGHTALYWYRQSLGQGLEFLIYFQGNSAPDKSGLPSDRFSAERTGGSVSTLTIQRTQQEDSAVYLCACSGDGTGGAKGDTQYFGPGTRLTVL.

This clonotype was found many times. The chain combines TRBV2 with TRBJ1-6; D is undetermined. Trimming pared 3 bases from V and 6 bases from J, leaving 12 bases between. Germline lookup yields CDR1 SNHLY and CDR2 FYNNEI. The CDR3 runs to 15 residues. The DNA of the CDR3 is TGTGCCAGCAGTGATATAGCGGTCGGTAATTCACCCCTCCACTTT. Residues: CASSDIAVGNSPLHF. The full variable domain, in which reference TRBV2 and TRBJ1-6 provide the parts outside the CDR3, is EPEVTQTPSHQVTQMGQEVILRCVPISNHLYFYWYRQILGQKVEFLVSFYNNEISEKSEIFDDQFSVERPDGSNFTLKIRSTKLEDSAMYFCASSDIAVGNSPLHFGNGTRLTVT.

This clonotype occurred a few times. V gene TRBV30 combines with J gene TRBJ2-3; D not certain. V was trimmed by 3 bases and J by 0 bases, leaving 10 bases between them. Germline values: CDR1 GTSNPN, CDR2 SVGIG (reference sequence). CDR3 size: 14 residues. CDR3 sequence: CAWRTATSTDTQYF. CDR3 DNA sequence: TGTGCCTGGAGGACGGCTACTAGCACAGATACGCAGTATTTT.

This clonotype was seen ten or more times. The rearrangement uses TRBV27 and TRBJ2-6, with D perhaps TRBD2 (6 bases). The CDR3 is made up of 17 amino acids. With 5 bases removed from V and 0 bases from J, the gap between germline ends came to 14 bases. In germline, CDR1 is MNHEY, CDR2 SMNVEV (reference sequence). CDR3 bases: TGTGCCAGCAGTCTGGAGGGACGGCACTCTGGGGCCAACGTCCTGACTTTC. This translates into CASSLEGRHSGANVLTF.

This clonotype was recorded at least ten times. The chain uses TRBV12-3 or TRBV12-4 and TRBJ2-7, with 13 positions matching TRBD2. The CDR3 has 18 amino acids. The ends lost 6 bases at V and 7 bases at J; junction bases unmatched: 18. The CDR3 reads CASSLMTSGRNIYEEQYF. DNA of the CDR3: TGTGCCAGCAGCCTCATGACTAGCGGGAGGAATATATACGAGGAGCAGTACTTC.

The gene calls are TRBV12-3 or TRBV12-4 and TRBJ2-1, with 15 positions matching TRBD2. The CDR3 is 16 residues long. The trim removed 4 bases at V and 7 bases at J, leaving 5 bases unmatched. The CDR3 sequence is CASSSGLAGGRNEQFF. The DNA of the CDR3 is TGTGCCAGCAGTTCGGGACTAGCGGGAGGTAGGAATGAGCAGTTCTTC.

This clonotype was detected ten times or more. The rearrangement uses TRBV5-1 and TRBJ2-2; perhaps D is TRBD1 or TRBD2 (5 bases each). The germline V gene has CDR1 SGHRS and CDR2 YFSETQ. V was shortened by 4 bases and J by 1 base, with 8 bases between the two germline ends. The length of the CDR3 is 14 residues. CDR3 in amino acids: CASSRDGNTGELFF. The CDR3, as DNA: TGCGCCAGCAGCCGGGACGGGAACACCGGGGAGCTGTTTTTT. Looking up the rest from reference TRBV5-1 and TRBJ2-2 gives the full variable domain: KAGVTQTPRYLIKTRGQQVTLSCSPISGHRSVSWYQQTPGQGLQFLFEYFSETQRNKGNFPGRFSGRQFSNSRSEMNVSTLELGDSALYLCASSRDGNTGELFFGEGSRLTVL.

This clonotype was counted ten times or more. This chain links TRBV24-1 with TRBJ2-2; TRBD2 is a possible D gene (6 bases). The ends were cut back, 9 bases at V and 5 bases at J, with 18 bases in the middle. Germline V CDR1 and CDR2: KGHDR, SFDVKD. CDR3 size: 15 residues. This chain's CDR3 is CATYAGQGGTGELFF. In nucleotides, the CDR3 is TGTGCCACCTACGCGGGGCAGGGTGGGACCGGGGAGCTGTTTTTT.

This clonotype was observed at least ten times. This sequence joins TRBV7-3 and TRBJ1-1, with a weak D call TRBD1 (6 bases). The length of the CDR3 is 13 residues. Germline-derived CDR1 and CDR2 are SGHTA and FQGTGA. Between the trimmed V and J ends, which lost 5 bases and 1 base, there was a span of 8 bases. CDR3 sequence reads: CASSRQENTEAFF. The CDR3 DNA follows: TGTGCCAGCAGCCGACAGGAGAACACTGAAGCTTTCTTT.

This clonotype occurred many times. The chain employs TRBV7-9 and TRBJ2-3; no clear D gene. The CDR3 is made up of 12 amino acids. Germline V gene data show CDR1 as SEHNR and CDR2 as FQNEAQ (reference sequence). Trimming took off 8 bases at V and 1 base at J, with 7 bases between the two ends. CDR3 bases: TGTGCCAGCCGTTCTGGCACAGATACGCAGTATTTT. Protein sequence: CASRSGTDTQYF.

Many counts were recorded for this clonotype. This sequence joins TRBV5-6 and TRBJ1-2; D uncertain. Trimming removed 3 bases at V and 8 bases at J, with 14 bases between. CDR3 length: 13 amino acids. Germline assignment: CDR1 SGHDT and CDR2 YYEEEE. The DNA for the CDR3 is TGTGCCAGCAGCTCCTCGGGGTGGCAGGGCTACACCTTC. It is translated as CASSSSGWQGYTF.

This clonotype was seen ten or more times. The rearrangement links TRBV6-1 to TRBJ2-2; 12 bases are a match to TRBD2. V lost 7 bases and J lost 7; bases outside the gene matches: 13. The germline V gene has CDR1 MNHNS and CDR2 SASEGT. The CDR3 spans 17 residues. The CDR3 protein is CASTYGLAGPLGGELFF. CDR3 nucleotide sequence: TGTGCCAGCACCTACGGACTAGCGGGGCCGCTGGGCGGGGAGCTGTTTTTT.

This chain links TRBV7-6 with TRBJ2-7, with 7 bases fitting TRBD2. V shed 4 bases and J 7 bases; nucleotides not matched to a gene: 7. This CDR3 contains 13 residues. Germline CDR1 and CDR2: SGHVS and FNYEAQ. The CDR3 nucleotides read TGTGCCAGCAGCTCGAGGACTAGTCTGGAGCAGTACTTC. Translation gives CASSSRTSLEQYF.

This clonotype came up many times. This chain connects TRBV10-3 to TRBJ1-1, with 8 bases aligning to TRBD1. The CDR3 runs to 15 residues. The junction had 10 bases not matched to a gene; V was cut back by 6 bases and J by 4 bases. Germline-derived CDR1 and CDR2 are ENHRY and SYGVKD. CDR3 amino acids: CAIRGQALGSTEAFF. CDR3 DNA: TGTGCCATCAGGGGACAGGCGTTGGGGAGCACTGAAGCTTTCTTT.

Remarks on this clonotype: A read error is possible here, since a much larger clone lies one base away. The chain recombines TRBV5-1 with TRBJ2-3; possibly TRBD1 for D (5 bases). Germline V gene data show CDR1 as SGHRS and CDR2 as YFSETQ. The CDR3 has 12 residues. Trimming shortened V by 9 bases and J by 1 base, and 9 bases separated the two germline ends. CDR3 region: CANVGGTDTQYF. The CDR3 DNA is TGCGCCAACGTAGGGGGCACAGATACGCAGTATTTT. The entire variable domain, with the rest obtained from reference TRBV5-1 and TRBJ2-3, is as follows: KAGVTQTPRYLIKTRGQQVTLSCSPISGHRSVSWYQQTPGQGLQFLFEYFSETQRNKGNFPGRFSGRQFSNSRSEMNVSTLELGDSALYLCANVGGTDTQYFGPGTRLTVL.

This clonotype was seen at least ten times. The CDR3 region is CATSRLGETQYF. In DNA, the CDR3 is TGTGCCACCAGCAGACTGGGAGAGACCCAGTACTTC. The rearrangement uses TRBV15 and TRBJ2-5; D remains unclear. From germline, CDR1 is LNHNV and CDR2 YYDKDF (reference sequence). The V end was cut by 2 bases, the J end by 4 bases, with 5 bases between. CDR3 length equals 12 residues.